Following are 3 T cell receptor beta chains from one sample sequenced in a study of control samples from healthy donors and cancer patients. The repertoire was sequenced with immunoSEQ multiplex PCR; TCRdb's copy has only in-frame clones and lacks some. The sample carries some 410,000 clones, around nine tenths recorded once. Sequencing was performed on PBMCs. These receptors all stem from a man in his forties or fifties with head and neck cancer.

The rearrangement uses TRBV24-1 and TRBJ2-1; tentatively, D is TRBD1 (6 bases). Germline loops: CDR1 KGHDR, CDR2 SFDVKD. The CDR3 extends over 16 amino acids. V was trimmed by 10 bases and J by 2 bases, leaving 20 bases between them. The CDR3 loop is CATSPHRATTYNEQFF. CDR3 in DNA: TGTGCCACGAGCCCCCACAGGGCGACTACCTACAATGAGCAGTTCTTC.

V gene TRBV30 combines with J gene TRBJ2-2; perhaps TRBD1 as D (5 bases). The CDR3 sequence is 14 residues long. In germline, CDR1 is GTSNPN, CDR2 SVGIG (reference sequence). Deletions cut 3 bases from V and 6 bases from J, with 14 bases between. The CDR3 sequence: CAWRQGIGPGELFF. CDR3 nucleotides: TGTGCCTGGAGGCAGGGAATAGGACCCGGGGAGCTGTTTTTT.

V gene TRBV19 combines with J gene TRBJ2-3, with no clear D. This CDR3 contains 13 residues. V was shortened by 5 bases and J by 6 bases, with 12 bases between the two germline ends. Looked up from germline, CDR1 is LNHDA and CDR2 is SQIVND (reference sequence). The CDR3 protein is CASSPPGADTQYF. The CDR3 region has the DNA TGTGCCAGTAGTCCCCCCGGAGCGGATACGCAGTATTTT.